The clone carrying this T cell receptor (beta chain) was counted between two and nine times. Its specificity is unknown. From germline, CDR1 is LGHNA and CDR2 YSLEER. The V and J ends lost 4 bases and 10 bases respectively, with 17 bases between them. This CDR3 spans 15 amino acids. TCRdb passed the 5' RACE reads through MiXCR, listing each CDR3 protein once. The profile shows around 600,000 distinct CDR3 sequences, about 12% of them singletons. This entry is derived from a study of T cells after yellow fever vaccination. Study conclusions and caveats: By day 5 rather than day 15, the secondary response had peaked, though it was weaker.

The sequencing used PBMCs, collected on the day of the yellow fever booster vaccination. V is TRBV4-3 and J is TRBJ1-6; D is unresolved. The clonotype was recovered from a young man who received the YFV17D yellow fever vaccine. The CDR3 protein is CASSLISGGGSPLHF. The DNA of the CDR3 is TGCGCCAGCAGCCTGATATCCGGCGGCGGGTCACCCCTCCACTTT.